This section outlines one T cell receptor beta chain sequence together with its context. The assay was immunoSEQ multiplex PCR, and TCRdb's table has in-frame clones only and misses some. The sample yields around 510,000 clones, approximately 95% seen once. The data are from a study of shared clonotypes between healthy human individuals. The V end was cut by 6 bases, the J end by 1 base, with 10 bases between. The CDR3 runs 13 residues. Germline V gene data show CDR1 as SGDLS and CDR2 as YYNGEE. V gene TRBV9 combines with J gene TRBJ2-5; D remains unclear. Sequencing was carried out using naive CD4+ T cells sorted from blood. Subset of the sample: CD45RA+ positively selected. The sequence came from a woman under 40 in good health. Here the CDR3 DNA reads TGTGCCAGCACCCGGGTTCCCCAAGAGACCCAGTACTTC. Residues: CASTRVPQETQYF.